This T cell receptor (beta chain) was captured by sequencing in a study of blood T cell repertoires in COVID-19. Authors' analysis steps: Amplified reference gene primers provided the basis for estimating nucleated cell counts. Measured with immunoSEQ multiplex PCR; TCRdb has only the in-frame clones, and not every one. Clone size and V and J calls were adopted from that table, with D and trimming inferred from the DNA. The sample lists around 61,000 clones, over 75% occurring once. Germline V gene data show CDR1 as MNHNY and CDR2 as SVGAGI (reference sequence). The CDR3 is 17 residues long. V shed 5 bases, J shed 3 bases, and the junction held 12 bases outside the gene matches.

The sequenced material came from peripheral blood. This sequence was found in a man in his fifties with active COVID-19. J is TRBJ2-3 and V is TRBV6-6; 9 bases fit TRBD2. The CDR3 region is CASSPRRSGRSTDTQYF. As DNA, the CDR3 is TGTGCCAGCAGTCCCCGGAGGAGCGGGAGGTCTACAGATACGCAGTATTTT.